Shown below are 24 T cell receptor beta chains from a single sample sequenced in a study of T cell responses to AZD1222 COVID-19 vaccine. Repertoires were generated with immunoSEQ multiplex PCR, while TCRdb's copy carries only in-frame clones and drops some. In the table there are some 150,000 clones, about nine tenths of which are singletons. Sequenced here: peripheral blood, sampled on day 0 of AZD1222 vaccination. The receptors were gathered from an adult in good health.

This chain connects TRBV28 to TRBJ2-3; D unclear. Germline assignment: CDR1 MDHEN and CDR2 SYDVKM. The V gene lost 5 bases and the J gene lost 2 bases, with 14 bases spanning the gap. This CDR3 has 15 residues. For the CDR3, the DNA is TGTGCCAGCAGTGGTTTGGGCAGCCCCACAGATACGCAGTATTTT. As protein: CASSGLGSPTDTQYF.

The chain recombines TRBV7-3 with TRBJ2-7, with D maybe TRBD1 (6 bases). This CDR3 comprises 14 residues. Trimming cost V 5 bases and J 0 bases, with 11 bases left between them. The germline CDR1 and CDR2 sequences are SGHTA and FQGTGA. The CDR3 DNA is TGTGCCAGCAGCCCGCAGGGGAGCTCCTACGAGCAGTACTTC. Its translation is CASSPQGSSYEQYF. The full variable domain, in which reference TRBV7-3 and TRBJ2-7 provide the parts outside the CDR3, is GAGVSQTPSNKVTEKGKYVELRCDPISGHTALYWYRQSLGQGPEFLIYFQGTGAADDSGLPNDRFFAVRPEGSVSTLKIQRTERGDSAVYLCASSPQGSSYEQYFGPGTRLTVT.

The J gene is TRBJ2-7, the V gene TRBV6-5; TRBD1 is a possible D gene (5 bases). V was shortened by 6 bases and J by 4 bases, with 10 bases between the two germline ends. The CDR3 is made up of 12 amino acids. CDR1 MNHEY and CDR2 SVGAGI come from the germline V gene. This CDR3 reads CASRLQGYEQYF. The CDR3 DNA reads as TGTGCCAGCAGGCTCCAGGGTTACGAGCAGTACTTC.

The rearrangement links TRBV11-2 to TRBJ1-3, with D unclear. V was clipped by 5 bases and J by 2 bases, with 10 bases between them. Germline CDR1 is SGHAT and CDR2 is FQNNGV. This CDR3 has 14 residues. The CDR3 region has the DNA TGTGCCAGCAGCGTGGGAGGGCCTGGAAACACCATATATTTT. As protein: CASSVGGPGNTIYF.

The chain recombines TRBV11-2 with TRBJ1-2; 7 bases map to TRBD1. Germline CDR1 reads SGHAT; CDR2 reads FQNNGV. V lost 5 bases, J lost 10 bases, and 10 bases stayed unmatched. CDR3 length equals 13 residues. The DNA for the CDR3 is TGTGCCAGCAGCGTTAACAGGGGCTTGGACTACACCTTC. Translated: CASSVNRGLDYTF.

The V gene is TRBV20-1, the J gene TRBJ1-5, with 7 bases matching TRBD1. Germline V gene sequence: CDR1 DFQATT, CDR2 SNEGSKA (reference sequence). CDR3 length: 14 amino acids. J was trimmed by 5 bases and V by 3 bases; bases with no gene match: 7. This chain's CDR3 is CSASAGQLYQPQHF. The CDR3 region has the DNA TGCAGTGCTAGTGCGGGACAGCTTTATCAGCCCCAGCATTTT.

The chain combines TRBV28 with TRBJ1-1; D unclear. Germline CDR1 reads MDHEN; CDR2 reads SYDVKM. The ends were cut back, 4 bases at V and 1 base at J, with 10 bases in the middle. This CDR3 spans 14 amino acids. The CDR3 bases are TGTGCCAGCAGTTCCACCACGGGGAACACTGAAGCTTTCTTT. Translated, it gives CASSSTTGNTEAFF. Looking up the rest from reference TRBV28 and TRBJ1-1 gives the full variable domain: DVKVTQSSRYLVKRTGEKVFLECVQDMDHENMFWYRQDPGLGLRLIYFSYDVKMKEKGDIPEGYSVSREKKERFSLILESASTNQTSMYLCASSSTTGNTEAFFGQGTRLTVV.

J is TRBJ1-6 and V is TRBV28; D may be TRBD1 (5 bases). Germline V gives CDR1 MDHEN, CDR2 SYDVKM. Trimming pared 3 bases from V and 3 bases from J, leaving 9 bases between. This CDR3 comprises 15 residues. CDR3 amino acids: CASSFLGGYNSPLHF. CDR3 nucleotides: TGTGCCAGCAGTTTTTTGGGGGGCTATAATTCACCCCTCCACTTT.

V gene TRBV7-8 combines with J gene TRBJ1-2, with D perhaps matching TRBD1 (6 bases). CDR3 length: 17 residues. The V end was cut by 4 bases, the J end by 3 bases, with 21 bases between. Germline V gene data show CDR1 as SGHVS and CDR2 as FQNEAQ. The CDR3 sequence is CASSSGLFSGADYGYTF. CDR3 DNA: TGTGCCAGCAGCTCTGGTTTGTTTTCAGGGGCGGACTATGGCTACACCTTC.

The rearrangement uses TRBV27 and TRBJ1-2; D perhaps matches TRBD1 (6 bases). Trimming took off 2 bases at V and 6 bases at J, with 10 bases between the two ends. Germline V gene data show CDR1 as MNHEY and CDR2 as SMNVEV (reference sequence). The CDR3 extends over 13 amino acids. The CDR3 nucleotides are TGTGCCAGCAGTTTACAGGGGTGGGATGGCTACACCTTC. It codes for CASSLQGWDGYTF.

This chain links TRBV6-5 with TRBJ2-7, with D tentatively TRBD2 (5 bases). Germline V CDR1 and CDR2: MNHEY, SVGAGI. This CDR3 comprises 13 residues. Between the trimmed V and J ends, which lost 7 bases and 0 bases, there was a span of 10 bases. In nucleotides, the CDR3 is TGTGCCAGCACGGGGAGCCCCTCCTACGAGCAGTACTTC. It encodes CASTGSPSYEQYF.

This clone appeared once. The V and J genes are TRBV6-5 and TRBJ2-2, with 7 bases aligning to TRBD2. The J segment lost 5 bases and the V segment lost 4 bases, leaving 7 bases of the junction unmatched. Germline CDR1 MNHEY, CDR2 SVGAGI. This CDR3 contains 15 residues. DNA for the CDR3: TGTGCCAGCAGTTCGGACGGGAGGCCGACCGGGGAGCTGTTTTTT. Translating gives CASSSDGRPTGELFF.

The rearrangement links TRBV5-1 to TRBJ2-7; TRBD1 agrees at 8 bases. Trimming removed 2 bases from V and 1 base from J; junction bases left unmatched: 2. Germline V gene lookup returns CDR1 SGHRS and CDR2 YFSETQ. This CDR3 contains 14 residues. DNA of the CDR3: TGCGCCAGCAGCTTCCAGGGGGCTTCCTACGAGCAGTACTTC. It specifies CASSFQGASYEQYF.

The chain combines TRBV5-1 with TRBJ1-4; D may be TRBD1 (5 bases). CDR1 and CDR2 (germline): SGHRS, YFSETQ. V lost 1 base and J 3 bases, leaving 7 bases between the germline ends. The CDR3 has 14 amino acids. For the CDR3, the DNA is TGCGCCAGCAGCTTGACAGGAGCTAATGAAAAACTGTTTTTT. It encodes CASSLTGANEKLFF.

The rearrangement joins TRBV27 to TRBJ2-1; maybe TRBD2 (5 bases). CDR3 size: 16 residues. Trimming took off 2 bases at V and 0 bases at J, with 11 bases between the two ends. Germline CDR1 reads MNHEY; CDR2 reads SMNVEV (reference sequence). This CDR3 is CASSLGGYSSYNEQFF. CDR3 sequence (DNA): TGTGCCAGCAGTTTAGGCGGGTACAGCTCCTACAATGAGCAGTTCTTC.

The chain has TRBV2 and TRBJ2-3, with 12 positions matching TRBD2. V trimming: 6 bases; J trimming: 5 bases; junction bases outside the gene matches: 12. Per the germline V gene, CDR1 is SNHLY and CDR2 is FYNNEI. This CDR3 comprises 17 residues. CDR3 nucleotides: TGTGCCAGCAGGGACTGGTCGGGACTAGCGGGCGGAGATACGCAGTATTTT. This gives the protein CASRDWSGLAGGDTQYF.

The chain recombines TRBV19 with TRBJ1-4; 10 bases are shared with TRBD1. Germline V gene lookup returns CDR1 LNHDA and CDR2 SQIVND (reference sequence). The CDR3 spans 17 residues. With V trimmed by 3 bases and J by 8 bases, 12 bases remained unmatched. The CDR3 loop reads CASSIIGTGVPEEKLFF. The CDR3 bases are TGTGCCAGTAGTATTATCGGGACAGGGGTGCCTGAGGAAAAACTGTTTTTT.

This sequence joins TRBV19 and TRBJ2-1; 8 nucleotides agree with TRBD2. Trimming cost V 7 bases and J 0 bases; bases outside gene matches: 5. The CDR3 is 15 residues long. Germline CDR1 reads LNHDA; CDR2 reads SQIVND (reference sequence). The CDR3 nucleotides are TGTGCCAGTACCGTAGCGGGAAGCTCCTACAATGAGCAGTTCTTC. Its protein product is CASTVAGSSYNEQFF. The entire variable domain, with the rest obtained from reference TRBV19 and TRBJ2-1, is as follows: DGGITQSPKYLFRKEGQNVTLSCEQNLNHDAMYWYRQDPGQGLRLIYYSQIVNDFQKGDIAEGYSVSREKKESFPLTVTSAQKNPTAFYLCASTVAGSSYNEQFFGPGTRLTVL.

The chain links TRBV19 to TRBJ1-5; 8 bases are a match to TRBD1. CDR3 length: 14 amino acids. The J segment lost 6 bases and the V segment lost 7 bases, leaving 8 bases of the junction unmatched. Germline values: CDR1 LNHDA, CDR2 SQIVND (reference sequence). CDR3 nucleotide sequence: TGTGCCAGTAATCGACAGGGGACGTCTCAGCCCCAGCATTTT. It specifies CASNRQGTSQPQHF.

The CDR3 nucleotides are TGCGCCAGCAGCTTGGCCTTTAGCTCTAGCTACTACAATGAGCAGTTCTTC. This encodes CASSLAFSSSYYNEQFF. The V gene is TRBV5-1, the J gene TRBJ2-1; tentatively, D is TRBD2 (5 bases). There are 17 residues in the CDR3. Germline CDR1 SGHRS, CDR2 YFSETQ. V lost 0 bases and J 3 bases, leaving 16 bases between the germline ends.

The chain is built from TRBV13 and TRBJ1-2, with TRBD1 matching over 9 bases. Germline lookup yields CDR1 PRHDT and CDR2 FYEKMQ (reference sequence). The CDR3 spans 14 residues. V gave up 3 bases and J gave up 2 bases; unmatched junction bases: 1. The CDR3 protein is CASSFGTGNYGYTF. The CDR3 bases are TGTGCCAGCAGCTTCGGGACAGGGAACTATGGCTACACCTTC.

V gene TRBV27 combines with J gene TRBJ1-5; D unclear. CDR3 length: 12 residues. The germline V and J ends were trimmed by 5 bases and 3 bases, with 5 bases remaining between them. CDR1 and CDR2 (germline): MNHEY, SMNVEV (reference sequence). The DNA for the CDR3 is TGTGCCAGCAGTCCACTCAATCAGCCCCAGCATTTT. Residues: CASSPLNQPQHF.

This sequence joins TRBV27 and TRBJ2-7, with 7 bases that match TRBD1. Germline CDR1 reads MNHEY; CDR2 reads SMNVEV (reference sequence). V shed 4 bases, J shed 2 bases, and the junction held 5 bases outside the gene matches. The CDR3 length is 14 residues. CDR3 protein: CASSYQGETYEQYF. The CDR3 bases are TGTGCCAGCAGTTATCAGGGGGAAACCTACGAGCAGTACTTC.

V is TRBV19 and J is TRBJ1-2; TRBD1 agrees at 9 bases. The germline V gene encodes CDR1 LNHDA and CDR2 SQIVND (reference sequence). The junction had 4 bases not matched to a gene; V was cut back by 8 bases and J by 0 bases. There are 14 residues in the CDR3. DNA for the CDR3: TGTGCCAGTTCCGGGACAGGGACTAACTATGGCTACACCTTC. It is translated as CASSGTGTNYGYTF.